This TCR beta chain comes out of a study of blood T cell repertoires in COVID-19. The CDR3 length is 16 residues. Germline CDR1 SNHLY, CDR2 FYNNEI. Trimming cost V 9 bases and J 1 base, with 19 bases left between them. In the original processing: Counts of nucleated cells, estimated from reference gene primer amplification, were obtained. Libraries were prepared by immunoSEQ multiplex PCR; TCRdb keeps only in-frame clonotypes and omits some of them. D and trimming come from the DNA, and the V and J calls and clone size come from that table. The data contain about 390,000 clones, just under 90% of them seen just once; the ten biggest clones take up approximately 9.3%. Ages ranged from roughly 18 to 100 years, with residence in some 25 US areas. Membership in each cohort depended on participant-reported clinical history. Two negative PCRs, clearance, or symptom resolution characterized the recovered Cohort 3 donors.

The gene calls are TRBV2 and TRBJ2-4, with D possibly TRBD1 on 6 matching bases. Sequenced: PBMCs or T cells enriched from blood (not recorded which). The clonotype was recovered from a woman aged 45-65 years who had recovered from COVID-19. The CDR3 bases are TGTGCCAGTTCACCGGGACACCAAGGGGCCAAAAACATTCAGTACTTC. Translating it yields CASSPGHQGAKNIQYF.